Following are 7 T cell receptor beta chains from one sample sequenced in a study of blood T cell repertoires in COVID-19. Profiling relied on immunoSEQ multiplex PCR, and the TCRdb table lists in-frame clones only, not all of them. The sample contains roughly 200,000 clones, about 93% of which appear only once. Material: peripheral blood. Every receptor here comes from a man aged 25 to 40 with COVID-19, enrolled during active disease.

The chain is built from TRBV19 and TRBJ2-1, with a tentative D call TRBD1 (5 bases). V was shortened by 5 bases and J by 9 bases, with 17 bases between the two germline ends. Germline CDR1 is LNHDA and CDR2 is SQIVND (reference sequence). There are 14 residues in the CDR3. The CDR3 coding sequence is TGTGCCAGTAGTCTCGGGCAGGGCCACGGTGAGCAGTTCTTC. Amino acid sequence: CASSLGQGHGEQFF. The full variable domain, its missing parts supplied by reference TRBV19 and TRBJ2-1, is DGGITQSPKYLFRKEGQNVTLSCEQNLNHDAMYWYRQDPGQGLRLIYYSQIVNDFQKGDIAEGYSVSREKKESFPLTVTSAQKNPTAFYLCASSLGQGHGEQFFGPGTRLTVL.

The chain couples TRBV12-1 to TRBJ1-4; the table's D call, TRBD1, has no DNA check behind it. TRBV12-1 is classified as a pseudogene. The CDR3 has 15 residues. CDR3 amino acids: CASSGRDRGREKLFF. CDR3 in DNA: TGTGCCAGCAGCGGCCGGGACAGGGGGCGTGAAAAACTGTTTTTT.

The rearrangement joins TRBV2 to TRBJ1-6; TRBD1 matches 9 bases. V trimming: 5 bases; J trimming: 7 bases; junction bases outside the gene matches: 3. The CDR3 is made up of 14 amino acids. Germline V gene lookup returns CDR1 SNHLY and CDR2 FYNNEI. The DNA for the CDR3 is TGTGCCAGCAGTTACAGGGGGCTCAATTCACCCCTCCACTTT. The encoded protein is CASSYRGLNSPLHF.

This rearrangement joins TRBV5-1 to TRBJ1-4; 9 positions match TRBD1. Germline CDR1 and CDR2: SGHRS and YFSETQ. The CDR3 runs 15 residues. Trimming cost V 3 bases and J 8 bases; bases outside gene matches: 8. This CDR3 reads CASSSRTGEGEKLFF. Written as DNA, the CDR3 is TGCGCCAGCAGCTCCCGGACAGGGGAGGGAGAAAAACTGTTTTTT.

The chain couples TRBV6-2 or TRBV6-3 to TRBJ2-2, with 14 bases matching TRBD2. With 5 bases clipped from V and 6 bases from J, the junction kept 17 bases outside the gene matches. The CDR3 covers 20 residues. Germline CDR1 reads MNHEY; CDR2 reads SVGEGT. The CDR3 here is CASSNPGLAGAPGGAGELFF. CDR3 DNA sequence: TGTGCCAGCAGTAACCCGGGACTAGCGGGGGCCCCCGGGGGGGCCGGGGAGCTGTTTTTT.

The chain combines TRBV4-2 with TRBJ2-1; D possibly corresponds to TRBD2 (6 bases). The CDR3 has 16 residues. Deletions cut 3 bases from V and 0 bases from J, with 12 bases between. From germline, CDR1 is LGHNA and CDR2 YNFKEQ. This chain's CDR3 is CASSQASDSSYNEQFF. In DNA, the CDR3 is TGTGCCAGCAGCCAGGCTAGCGACAGCTCCTACAATGAGCAGTTCTTC.

The chain combines TRBV7-9 with TRBJ1-2; 7 nucleotides agree with TRBD1. CDR1 is SEHNR and CDR2 is FQNEAQ in the germline V gene (reference sequence). The length of the CDR3 is 15 residues. The J segment lost 10 bases and the V segment lost 1 base, leaving 12 bases of the junction unmatched. The DNA for the CDR3 is TGTGCCAGCAGCTTAGGAGGGACAGCCAAATCCTTCTACACCTTC. It specifies CASSLGGTAKSFYTF.